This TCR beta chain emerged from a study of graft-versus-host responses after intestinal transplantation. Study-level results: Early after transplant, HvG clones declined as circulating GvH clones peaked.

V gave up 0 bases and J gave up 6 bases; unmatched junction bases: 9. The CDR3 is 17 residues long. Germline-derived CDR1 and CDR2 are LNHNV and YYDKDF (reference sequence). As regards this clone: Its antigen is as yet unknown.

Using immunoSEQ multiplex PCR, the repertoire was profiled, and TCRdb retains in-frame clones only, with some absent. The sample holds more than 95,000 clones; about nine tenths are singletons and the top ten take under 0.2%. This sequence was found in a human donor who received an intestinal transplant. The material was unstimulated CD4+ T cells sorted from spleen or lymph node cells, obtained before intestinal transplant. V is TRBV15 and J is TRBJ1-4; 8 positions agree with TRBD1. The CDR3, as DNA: TGTGCCACCAGCAGAGAGGGGCGGACAGGGCGAGATGAAAAACTGTTTTTT. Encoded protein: CATSREGRTGRDEKLFF.